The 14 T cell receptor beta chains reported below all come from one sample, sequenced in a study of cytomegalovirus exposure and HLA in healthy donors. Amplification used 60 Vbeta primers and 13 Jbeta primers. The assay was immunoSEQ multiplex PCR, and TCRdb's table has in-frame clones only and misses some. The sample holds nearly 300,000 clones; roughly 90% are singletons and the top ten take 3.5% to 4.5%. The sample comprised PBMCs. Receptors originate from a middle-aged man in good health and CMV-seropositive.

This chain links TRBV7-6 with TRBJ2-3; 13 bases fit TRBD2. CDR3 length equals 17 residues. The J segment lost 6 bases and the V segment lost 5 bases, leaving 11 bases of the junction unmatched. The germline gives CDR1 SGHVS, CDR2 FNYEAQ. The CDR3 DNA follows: TGTGCCAGCAGCCGACCACGGACTAGCGGGAGTTGGGATACGCAGTATTTT. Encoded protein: CASSRPRTSGSWDTQYF.

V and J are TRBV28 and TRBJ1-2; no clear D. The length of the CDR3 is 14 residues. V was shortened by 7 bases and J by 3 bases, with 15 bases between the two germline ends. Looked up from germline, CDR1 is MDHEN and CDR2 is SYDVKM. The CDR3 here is CASTFAGYDYGYTF. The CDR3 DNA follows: TGTGCCAGCACATTTGCGGGGTACGACTATGGCTACACCTTC.

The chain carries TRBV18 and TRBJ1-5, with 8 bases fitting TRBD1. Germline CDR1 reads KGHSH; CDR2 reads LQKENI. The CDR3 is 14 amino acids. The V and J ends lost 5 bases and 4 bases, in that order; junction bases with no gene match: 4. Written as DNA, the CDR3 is TGTGCCAGCTCAGACAGGGGCGGGAATCAGCCCCAGCATTTT. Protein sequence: CASSDRGGNQPQHF.

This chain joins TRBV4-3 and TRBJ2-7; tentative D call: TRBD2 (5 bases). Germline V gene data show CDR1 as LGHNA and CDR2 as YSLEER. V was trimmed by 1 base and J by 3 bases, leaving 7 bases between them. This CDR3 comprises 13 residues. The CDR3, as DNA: TGCGCCAGCAGCCAAGCGGGGAGCTACGAGCAGTACTTC. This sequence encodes CASSQAGSYEQYF.

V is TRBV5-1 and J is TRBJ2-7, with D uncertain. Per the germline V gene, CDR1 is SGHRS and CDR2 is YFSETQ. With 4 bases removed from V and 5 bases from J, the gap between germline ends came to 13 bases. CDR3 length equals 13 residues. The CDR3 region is CASSHTLGNEQYF. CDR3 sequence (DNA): TGCGCCAGCAGCCATACCCTGGGCAACGAGCAGTACTTC.

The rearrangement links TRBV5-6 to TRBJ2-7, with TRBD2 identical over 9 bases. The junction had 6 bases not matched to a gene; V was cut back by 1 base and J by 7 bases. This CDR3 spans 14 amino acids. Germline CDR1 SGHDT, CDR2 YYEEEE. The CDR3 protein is CASSLSGRPREQYF. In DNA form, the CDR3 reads TGTGCCAGCAGCTTGAGCGGGAGGCCTCGGGAGCAGTACTTC.

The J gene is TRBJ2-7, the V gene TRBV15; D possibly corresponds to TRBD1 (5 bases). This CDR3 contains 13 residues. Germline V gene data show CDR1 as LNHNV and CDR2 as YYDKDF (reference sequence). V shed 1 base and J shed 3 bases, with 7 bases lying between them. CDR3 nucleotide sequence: TGTGCCACCAGCAGAGTCGACAGCTACGAGCAGTACTTC. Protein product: CATSRVDSYEQYF.

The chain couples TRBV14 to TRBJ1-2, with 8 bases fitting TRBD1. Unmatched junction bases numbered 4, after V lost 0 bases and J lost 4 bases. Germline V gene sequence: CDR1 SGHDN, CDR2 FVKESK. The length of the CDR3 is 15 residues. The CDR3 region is CASSQDQGAVYGYTF. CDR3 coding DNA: TGTGCCAGCAGCCAAGATCAGGGGGCGGTCTATGGCTACACCTTC. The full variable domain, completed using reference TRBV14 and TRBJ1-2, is EAGVTQFPSHSVIEKGQTVTLRCDPISGHDNLYWYRRVMGKEIKFLLHFVKESKQDESGMPNNRFLAERTGGTYSTLKVQPAELEDSGVYFCASSQDQGAVYGYTFGSGTRLTVV.

Written as DNA, the CDR3 is TGTGCCAGCAGTGAACCAACTAGCGGCACAGATACGCAGTATTTT. This codes for CASSEPTSGTDTQYF. The genes are TRBV6-1 and TRBJ2-3; 7 nucleotides agree with TRBD2. V was pared by 2 bases and J by 1 base, with 3 bases of the junction left unmatched. The germline V gene has CDR1 MNHNS and CDR2 SASEGT. This CDR3 spans 15 amino acids.

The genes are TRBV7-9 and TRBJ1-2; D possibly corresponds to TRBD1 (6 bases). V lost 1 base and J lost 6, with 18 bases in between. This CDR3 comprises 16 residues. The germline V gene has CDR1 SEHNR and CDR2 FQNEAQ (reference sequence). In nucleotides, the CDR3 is TGTGCCAGCAGCTTAGTCCCAGGGGCCTCTTCGAATGGCTACACCTTC. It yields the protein CASSLVPGASSNGYTF.

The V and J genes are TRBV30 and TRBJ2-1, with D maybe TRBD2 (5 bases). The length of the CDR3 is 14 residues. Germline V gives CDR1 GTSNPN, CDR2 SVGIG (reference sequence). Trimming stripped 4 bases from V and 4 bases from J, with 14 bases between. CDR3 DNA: TGTGCCTGGACCCAACGGACTCGTTACAATGAGCAGTTCTTC. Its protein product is CAWTQRTRYNEQFF.

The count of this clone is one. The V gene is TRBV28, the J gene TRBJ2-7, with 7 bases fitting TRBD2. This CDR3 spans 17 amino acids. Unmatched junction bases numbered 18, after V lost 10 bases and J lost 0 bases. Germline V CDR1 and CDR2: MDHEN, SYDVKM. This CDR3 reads CATKKSGLTRRSYEQYF. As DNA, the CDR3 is TGTGCCACGAAGAAATCGGGACTAACAAGACGCTCCTACGAGCAGTACTTC. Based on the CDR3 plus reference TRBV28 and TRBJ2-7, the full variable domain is DVKVTQSSRYLVKRTGEKVFLECVQDMDHENMFWYRQDPGLGLRLIYFSYDVKMKEKGDIPEGYSVSREKKERFSLILESASTNQTSMYLCATKKSGLTRRSYEQYFGPGTRLTVT.

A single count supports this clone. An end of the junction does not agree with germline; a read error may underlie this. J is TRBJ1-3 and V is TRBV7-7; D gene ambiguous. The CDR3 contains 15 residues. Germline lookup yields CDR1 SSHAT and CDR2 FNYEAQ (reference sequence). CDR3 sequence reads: CASSSQAGSGNTIYF. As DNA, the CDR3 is TGTGCTAGCAGCTCCCAGGCGGGCTCTGGAAACACCATATATTTT.

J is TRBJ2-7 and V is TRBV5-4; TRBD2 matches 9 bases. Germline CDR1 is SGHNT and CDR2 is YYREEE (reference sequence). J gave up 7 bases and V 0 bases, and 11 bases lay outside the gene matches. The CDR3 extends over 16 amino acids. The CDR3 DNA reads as TGTGCCAGCAGCTTGGTTCTCGCGGGAGGGGGTTTGGAGCAGTACTTC. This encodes CASSLVLAGGGLEQYF.